This entry lists 20 T cell receptor beta chains sequenced from one sample in a study of radiotherapy plus CTLA-4 blockade in lung cancer. Using immunoSEQ multiplex PCR, the repertoire was profiled, and TCRdb retains in-frame clones only, with some absent. In the table there are about 90,000 clones, about four fifths of which are singletons. This specimen was peripheral blood, taken from a patient treated with radiotherapy plus ipilimumab. These receptors were taken from a human donor with non-small cell lung cancer that progressed on radiotherapy plus ipilimumab.

The V and J genes are TRBV2 and TRBJ1-2; D unresolved. The CDR3 is 13 amino acids. V lost 10 bases and J 0 bases, leaving 12 bases between the germline ends. The germline V gene encodes CDR1 SNHLY and CDR2 FYNNEI. CDR3 nucleotide sequence: TGTGCCACCTCCCCCAGACCTAACTATGGCTACACCTTC. The encoded protein is CATSPRPNYGYTF.

The count of this clone is one. The chain recombines TRBV30 with TRBJ2-1; weak D call: TRBD2 (6 bases). The CDR3 contains 13 residues. CDR1 GTSNPN and CDR2 SVGIG come from the germline V gene (reference sequence). The CDR3 DNA sequence: TGTGCGCTGGCGCGGGGCTCCTACAATGAGCAGTTCTTC. As protein: CALARGSYNEQFF.

The rearrangement uses TRBV19 and TRBJ1-4; no firm D call. The length of the CDR3 is 14 residues. V lost 6 bases and J lost 8, with 16 bases in between. Looked up from germline, CDR1 is LNHDA and CDR2 is SQIVND (reference sequence). CDR3 protein: CASSRDWMGEKLFF. CDR3 bases: TGTGCCAGTAGCCGAGACTGGATGGGGGAAAAACTGTTTTTT.

The V and J genes are TRBV6-6 and TRBJ1-1; 7 bases are shared with TRBD1. V gave up 5 bases and J gave up 5 bases; unmatched junction bases: 11. This CDR3 has 15 amino acids. Germline V gene data show CDR1 as MNHNY and CDR2 as SVGAGI (reference sequence). In DNA, the CDR3 is TGTGCCAGCAGTCCCTCGGACAGGCCGTGGACTGAAGCTTTCTTT. This codes for CASSPSDRPWTEAFF.

This chain connects TRBV6-4 to TRBJ2-7; the D gene is possibly TRBD2 (5 bases). V gave up 0 bases and J gave up 0 bases, with 30 bases separating them. In germline, CDR1 is MRHNA, CDR2 SNTAGT. This CDR3 comprises 22 residues. The CDR3 DNA reads TGTGCCAGCAGTGACTCGACCCCGAAAGGACTGACCCCGTCCAGGAGCTCCTACGAGCAGTACTTC. It codes for CASSDSTPKGLTPSRSSYEQYF.

V and J are TRBV9 and TRBJ2-1, with D possibly TRBD1 on 6 matching bases. Per germline, CDR1 SGDLS and CDR2 YYNGEE. This CDR3 spans 15 amino acids. V lost 0 bases, J lost 6 bases, and 13 bases lay in between. The CDR3, as DNA: TGTGCCAGCAGCGTAGAGGGGGTTCCCTCCAATGAGCAGTTCTTC. It translates to CASSVEGVPSNEQFF.

The chain uses TRBV7-9 and TRBJ1-1, with D maybe TRBD1 (6 bases). Trimming stripped 6 bases from V and 1 base from J, with 18 bases between. CDR3 size: 16 residues. Germline-derived CDR1 and CDR2 are SEHNR and FQNEAQ (reference sequence). CDR3 nucleotides: TGTGCCAGCAGTGTAAGGACCGGGGGCTCGAACACTGAAGCTTTCTTT. Amino acids: CASSVRTGGSNTEAFF.

The chain uses TRBV10-1 and TRBJ2-7, with TRBD2 matching over 16 bases. CDR3 length: 21 amino acids. V was clipped by 0 bases and J by 0 bases; unmatched bases: 11. From germline, CDR1 is WNHNN and CDR2 SYGVQD (reference sequence). CDR3 region: CASSESTRRGLAGGNSYEQYF. As DNA, the CDR3 is TGCGCCAGCAGTGAGTCGACTCGGAGGGGACTAGCGGGGGGGAACTCCTACGAGCAGTACTTC.

This rearrangement joins TRBV30 to TRBJ1-2; D gene ambiguous. Germline V gives CDR1 GTSNPN, CDR2 SVGIG (reference sequence). Deletions cut 1 base from V and 4 bases from J, with 13 bases between. This CDR3 spans 14 amino acids. CDR3: CAWSAAGLGYGYTF. In DNA form, the CDR3 reads TGTGCCTGGAGTGCTGCGGGATTGGGCTATGGCTACACCTTC.

A few counts support this clone. The chain links TRBV2 to TRBJ2-7; no clear D. This CDR3 is 12 amino acids long. V dropped 6 bases and J dropped 4 bases, with 10 bases sitting between them. Germline values: CDR1 SNHLY, CDR2 FYNNEI. CDR3 coding DNA: TGTGCCAGCAGGGCCGCCGGGTACGAGCAGTACTTC. Amino acid sequence: CASRAAGYEQYF.

The J gene is TRBJ2-1, the V gene TRBV11-3, with D perhaps being TRBD1 or TRBD2 (5 bases each). Per germline, CDR1 SGHNT and CDR2 YENEEA. CDR3 size: 14 residues. V shed 6 bases and J shed 13 bases, with 22 bases lying between them. CDR3 loop: CASRAWGSGIPQFF. The CDR3 nucleotides read TGTGCCAGCAGAGCGTGGGGGAGCGGAATCCCCCAGTTCTTC.

The rearrangement uses TRBV5-1 and TRBJ2-1; D may be TRBD2 (5 bases). CDR3 length: 16 amino acids. Trimming took off 4 bases at V and 0 bases at J, with 14 bases between the two ends. Germline V gives CDR1 SGHRS, CDR2 YFSETQ. DNA for the CDR3: TGCGCCAGCAGCGTCGATCTAGCAAGCTCCTACAATGAGCAGTTCTTC. This encodes CASSVDLASSYNEQFF.

The chain uses TRBV7-2 and TRBJ2-3, with D unclear. Trimming cost V 5 bases and J 6 bases, with 9 bases left between them. CDR1 is SGHTA and CDR2 is FQGNSA in the germline V gene. CDR3 length equals 12 residues. DNA for the CDR3: TGTGCCAGCAGCCGTTCACGGGATACGCAGTATTTT. Its protein product is CASSRSRDTQYF.

This sequence joins TRBV11-2 and TRBJ2-4, with 9 bases that match TRBD1. The CDR3 is 16 residues long. The V and J ends lost 5 bases and 0 bases, in that order; junction bases with no gene match: 5. Germline V gene lookup returns CDR1 SGHAT and CDR2 FQNNGV. The CDR3 is CASSRTGGIAKNIQYF. DNA for the CDR3: TGTGCCAGCAGCCGAACAGGGGGCATAGCCAAAAACATTCAGTACTTC.

The CDR3 DNA reads TGTGCCAGTAGTGGGGACAGGGACAGCAATCAGCCCCAGCATTTT. This codes for CASSGDRDSNQPQHF. The chain links TRBV19 to TRBJ1-5; 9 positions match TRBD1. V trimming: 5 bases; J trimming: 1 base; junction bases outside the gene matches: 3. The CDR3 is 15 residues long. Per the germline V gene, CDR1 is LNHDA and CDR2 is SQIVND (reference sequence).

This sequence joins TRBV2 and TRBJ2-4, with D perhaps matching TRBD1 (6 bases). Germline CDR1 reads SNHLY; CDR2 reads FYNNEI. V lost 1 base and J lost 6, with 16 bases in between. This CDR3 has 16 amino acids. The CDR3 reads CASSEGRGGNRNIQYF. The CDR3 DNA sequence: TGTGCCAGCAGTGAAGGCAGGGGCGGTAATAGAAACATTCAGTACTTC.

The V call is TRBV18, the J call TRBJ2-7, with 11 bases lining up with TRBD1. Germline V gives CDR1 KGHSH, CDR2 LQKENI. Trimming removed 5 bases from V and 0 bases from J; junction bases left unmatched: 0. The CDR3 consists of 14 residues. CDR3 DNA sequence: TGTGCCAGCTCAGGGACAGGGGGCTCCTACGAGCAGTACTTC. It translates to CASSGTGGSYEQYF.

The chain has TRBV7-8 and TRBJ2-7; 11 nucleotides align to TRBD2. The germline gives CDR1 SGHVS, CDR2 FQNEAQ. CDR3 length: 16 residues. The V gene end was trimmed by 3 bases and the J gene end by 1 base; junction bases not matched to a gene: 5. The CDR3 is CASSFPLAGVSYEQYF. The CDR3 coding sequence is TGTGCCAGCAGCTTCCCACTAGCGGGGGTTTCCTACGAGCAGTACTTC.

The sample holds a few counts of this clone. This chain uses TRBV5-1 with TRBJ1-1; D remains ambiguous. The CDR3 is 16 residues long. CDR1 is SGHRS, CDR2 YFSETQ, per germline. V was shortened by 4 bases and J by 0 bases, with 16 bases between the two germline ends. The CDR3 bases are TGCGCCAGCAGCCCCGGGTACAGCCAAATGAACACTGAAGCTTTCTTT. This translates into CASSPGYSQMNTEAFF.

The chain recombines TRBV9 with TRBJ2-7; no clear D gene. CDR3 size: 15 residues. Germline V gene sequence: CDR1 SGDLS, CDR2 YYNGEE. V was shortened by 0 bases and J by 3 bases, with 13 bases between the two germline ends. Written as DNA, the CDR3 is TGTGCCAGCAGCGTAGCGGACGGAACGATCTACGAGCAGTACTTC. This translates into CASSVADGTIYEQYF. Based on the CDR3 plus reference TRBV9 and TRBJ2-7, the full variable domain is DSGVTQTPKHLITATGQRVTLRCSPRSGDLSVYWYQQSLDQGLQFLIQYYNGEERAKGNILERFSAQQFPDLHSELNLSSLELGDSALYFCASSVADGTIYEQYFGPGTRLTVT.